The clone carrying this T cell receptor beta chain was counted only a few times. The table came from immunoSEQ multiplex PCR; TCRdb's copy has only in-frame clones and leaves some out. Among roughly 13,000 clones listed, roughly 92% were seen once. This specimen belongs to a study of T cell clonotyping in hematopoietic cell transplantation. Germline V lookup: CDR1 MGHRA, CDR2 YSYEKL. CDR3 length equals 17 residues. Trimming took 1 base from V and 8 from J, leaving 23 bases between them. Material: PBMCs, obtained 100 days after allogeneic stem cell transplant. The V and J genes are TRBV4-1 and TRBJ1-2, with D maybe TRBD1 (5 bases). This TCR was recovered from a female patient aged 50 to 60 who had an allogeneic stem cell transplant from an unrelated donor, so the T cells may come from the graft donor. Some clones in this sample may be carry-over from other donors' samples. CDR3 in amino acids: CASSQVRGRSYSGGYTF. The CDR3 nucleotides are TGCGCCAGCAGCCAAGTTCGGGGCAGGTCTTATTCGGGGGGCTACACCTTC.